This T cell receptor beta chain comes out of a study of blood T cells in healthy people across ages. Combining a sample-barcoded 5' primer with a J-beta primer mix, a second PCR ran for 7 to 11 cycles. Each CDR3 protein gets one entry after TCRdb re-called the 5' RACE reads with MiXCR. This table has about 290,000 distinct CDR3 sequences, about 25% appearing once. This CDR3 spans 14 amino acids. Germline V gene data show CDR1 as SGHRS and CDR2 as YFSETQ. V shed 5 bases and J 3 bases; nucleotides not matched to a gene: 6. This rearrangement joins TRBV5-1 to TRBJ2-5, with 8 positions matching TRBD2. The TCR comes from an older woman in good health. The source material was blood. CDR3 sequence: CASSPSGLKETQYF. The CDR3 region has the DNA TGCGCCAGCAGTCCTAGCGGGTTAAAAGAGACCCAGTACTTC.